These 17 T cell receptor beta chains were all obtained from the same sample, sequenced in a study of beta chain features in type 1 diabetes. Findings and limits, study-wide: Among patients with Type 1 diabetes, TCRB CDR3s were moderately but significantly shorter in every one of the four CD4+ subsets.

cDNA synthesis used the whole RNA isolate, giving expressed TCRB sequences. The assay was immunoSEQ multiplex PCR, and TCRdb's table has in-frame clones only and misses some. Counted here are around 300,000 clones, roughly 15% occurring once; the ten biggest clones make up around 0.015%. These TCRs are of unknown antigen specificity. Material: naive CD4+ T cells from blood. Every receptor here comes from a man aged 18 to 29 with type 1 diabetes.

This clone showed up just a few times. The V gene is TRBV19, the J gene TRBJ2-7; the match to TRBD2 covers 8 bases. Germline-derived CDR1 and CDR2 are LNHDA and SQIVND (reference sequence). CDR3 length: 15 amino acids. The V gene end was trimmed by 6 bases and the J gene end by 0 bases; junction bases not matched to a gene: 7. The CDR3 protein is CASRTAGGSSYEQYF. The CDR3 DNA is TGTGCCAGTAGAACTGCGGGGGGCTCCTCCTACGAGCAGTACTTC.

This clone was detected a few times. This chain uses TRBV18 with TRBJ2-7; possible D gene TRBD2, 6 bases. CDR3 size: 14 residues. V was cut by 5 bases and J by 2 bases, with 13 bases left in between. Germline assignment: CDR1 KGHSH and CDR2 LQKENI. The CDR3 protein is CASSEGLTAYEQYF. As DNA, the CDR3 is TGTGCCAGCTCAGAAGGACTAACTGCCTACGAGCAGTACTTC. Based on the CDR3 plus reference TRBV18 and TRBJ2-7, the full variable domain is NAGVMQNPRHLVRRRGQEARLRCSPMKGHSHVYWYRQLPEEGLKFMVYLQKENIIDESGMPKERFSAEFPKEGPSILRIQQVVRGDSAAYFCASSEGLTAYEQYFGPGTRLTVT.

The chain couples TRBV14 to TRBJ1-2, with 8 bases fitting TRBD1. Germline V CDR1 and CDR2: SGHDN, FVKESK. CDR3 length equals 14 residues. The J segment lost 5 bases and the V segment lost 1 base, leaving 3 bases of the junction unmatched. The DNA of the CDR3 is TGTGCCAGCAGCCAAGGTAGACAGGGGTATGGCTACACCTTC. This translates into CASSQGRQGYGYTF.

The V and J genes are TRBV28 and TRBJ1-1, with D possibly TRBD1 on 5 matching bases. This CDR3 is built from 12 residues. Germline lookup yields CDR1 MDHEN and CDR2 SYDVKM. Deletions cut 8 bases from V and 1 base from J, with 8 bases between. CDR3 region: CASYQGNTEAFF. The CDR3 DNA is TGTGCCAGCTACCAGGGGAACACTGAAGCTTTCTTT.

This clone was recorded a few times. The chain couples TRBV28 to TRBJ2-1, with D possibly matching TRBD1 (6 bases). Trimming stripped 7 bases from V and 6 bases from J, with 13 bases between. CDR3 length equals 13 residues. From germline, CDR1 is MDHEN and CDR2 SYDVKM. CDR3 region: CASIPGVRNEQFF. In DNA form, the CDR3 reads TGTGCCAGCATACCAGGGGTCCGCAATGAGCAGTTCTTC.

The chain's CDR3 is CASSIDRDNSPLHF. CDR3 coding DNA: TGTGCCAGTAGTATCGACAGGGATAATTCACCCCTCCACTTT. The chain links TRBV19 to TRBJ1-6; 7 nucleotides align to TRBD1. Germline trimming cut 3 bases from V and 5 bases from J; bases unmatched to any gene: 1. The CDR3 covers 14 residues. Germline V lookup: CDR1 LNHDA, CDR2 SQIVND (reference sequence).

The chain joins TRBV18 to TRBJ2-5, with TRBD2 as a possible D gene (6 bases). Germline loops: CDR1 KGHSH, CDR2 LQKENI. With 2 bases removed from V and 2 bases from J, the gap between germline ends came to 12 bases. This CDR3 spans 15 amino acids. CDR3 loop: CASSPLGLQQETQYF. The CDR3 DNA is TGTGCCAGCTCACCATTAGGACTACAACAAGAGACCCAGTACTTC.

The genes are TRBV10-2 and TRBJ2-5; D not certain. Germline-derived CDR1 and CDR2 are WSHSY and SAAADI. This CDR3 has 14 residues. V shed 6 bases and J shed 4 bases, with 15 bases lying between them. CDR3 nucleotide sequence: TGCGCCAGCAGGAACATTCCACCCCGAGAGACCCAGTACTTC. It yields the protein CASRNIPPRETQYF.

The V and J genes are TRBV5-1 and TRBJ1-1; 9 bases map to TRBD1. Germline lookup yields CDR1 SGHRS and CDR2 YFSETQ. V shed 4 bases and J 5 bases; nucleotides not matched to a gene: 9. The CDR3 length is 15 residues. The CDR3, as DNA: TGCGCCAGCAGCGTTAACAGGGGGCCTGAGACTGAAGCTTTCTTT. Amino acids: CASSVNRGPETEAFF.

This clone was observed a few times. The V gene is TRBV5-1, the J gene TRBJ2-3; D gene unclear. Germline CDR1 SGHRS, CDR2 YFSETQ. V was cut by 5 bases and J by 7 bases, with 8 bases left in between. The CDR3 totals 11 residues. The CDR3 region is CASSGDNTQYF. Here the CDR3 DNA reads TGCGCCAGCAGTGGCGACAATACGCAGTATTTT.

This clone was counted a few times. J is TRBJ1-5 and V is TRBV29-1, with D possibly matching TRBD1 (5 bases). The CDR3 consists of 13 residues. Germline CDR1 reads SQVTM; CDR2 reads ANQGSEA. V was pared by 4 bases and J by 4 bases, with 11 bases between. The CDR3 bases are TGCAGCGTTGGGAGGGACGGTAATCAGCCCCAGCATTTT. Translation: CSVGRDGNQPQHF.

The J gene is TRBJ2-3, the V gene TRBV30; D possibly corresponds to TRBD2 (5 bases). The CDR3 is made up of 15 amino acids. Trimming removed 0 bases at V and 5 bases at J, with 15 bases between. Germline V CDR1 and CDR2: GTSNPN, SVGIG (reference sequence). In DNA form, the CDR3 reads TGTGCCTGGAGTGTACTCCAGGAACGGGGAGATACGCAGTATTTT. It encodes CAWSVLQERGDTQYF.

The J gene is TRBJ2-1, the V gene TRBV28; 9 nucleotides agree with TRBD1. Germline V gene sequence: CDR1 MDHEN, CDR2 SYDVKM. The CDR3 spans 17 residues. Losses at the gene ends were 6 bases for V and 7 bases for J; bases not matched to a gene: 16. CDR3 loop: CASSVLVGTGRRNEQFF. The CDR3 coding sequence is TGTGCCAGCAGCGTACTCGTCGGGACAGGGCGGAGAAATGAGCAGTTCTTC.

This chain uses TRBV6-5 with TRBJ2-3; 11 bases map to TRBD2. The CDR3 is 15 amino acids. Germline CDR1 is MNHEY and CDR2 is SVGAGI. J was trimmed by 0 bases and V by 4 bases; bases with no gene match: 0. CDR3 in DNA: TGTGCCAGCAGTTGGACTAGCGGGAGCACAGATACGCAGTATTTT. Encoded protein: CASSWTSGSTDTQYF.

In its sample, this clone was seen a few times. The V gene is TRBV6-6, the J gene TRBJ2-7; 10 positions match TRBD1. CDR3 length: 15 residues. V dropped 6 bases and J dropped 3; count of bases not matched to a gene: 8. Per germline, CDR1 MNHNY and CDR2 SVGAGI (reference sequence). Written as DNA, the CDR3 is TGTGCCAGCAGCGACGGCGGGACAGGGGACTACGAGCAGTACTTC. Its translation is CASSDGGTGDYEQYF.

This clone was observed a handful of times. CDR3 protein: CASSWGGASTDTQYF. Written as DNA, the CDR3 is TGTGCCAGCAGCTGGGGAGGGGCTAGCACAGATACGCAGTATTTT. The chain joins TRBV5-4 to TRBJ2-3, with 7 bases identical to TRBD2. This CDR3 is 15 amino acids long. Germline trimming cut 3 bases from V and 0 bases from J; bases unmatched to any gene: 4. Germline V CDR1 and CDR2: SGHNT, YYREEE (reference sequence).

The gene calls are TRBV5-4 and TRBJ2-7; D is possibly TRBD2 (6 bases). Germline V gives CDR1 SGHNT, CDR2 YYREEE (reference sequence). V was cut by 4 bases and J by 4 bases, with 15 bases left in between. The CDR3 loop spans 14 amino acids. CDR3 DNA: TGTGCCAGCAGCGACCGGGGGTCCGGGTACGAGCAGTACTTC. Translated: CASSDRGSGYEQYF. Variable domain in full (rest from reference TRBV5-4 and TRBJ2-7): ETGVTQSPTHLIKTRGQQVTLRCSSQSGHNTVSWYQQALGQGPQFIFQYYREEENGRGNFPPRFSGLQFPNYSSELNVNALELDDSALYLCASSDRGSGYEQYFGPGTRLTVT.